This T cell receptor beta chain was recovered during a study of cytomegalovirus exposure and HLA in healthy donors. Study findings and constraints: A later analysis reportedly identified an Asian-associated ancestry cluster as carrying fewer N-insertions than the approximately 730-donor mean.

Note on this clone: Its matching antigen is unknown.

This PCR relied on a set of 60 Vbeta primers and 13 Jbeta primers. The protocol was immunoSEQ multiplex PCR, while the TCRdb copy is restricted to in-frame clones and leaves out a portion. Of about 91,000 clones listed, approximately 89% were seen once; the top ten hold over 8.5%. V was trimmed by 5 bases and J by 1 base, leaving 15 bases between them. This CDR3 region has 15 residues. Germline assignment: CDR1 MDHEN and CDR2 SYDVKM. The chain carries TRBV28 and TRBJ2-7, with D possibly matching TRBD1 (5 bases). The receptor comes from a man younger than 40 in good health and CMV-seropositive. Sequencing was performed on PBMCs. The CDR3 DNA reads TGTGCCAGCAGTCCCCTCGACAGACGATCCTACGAGCAGTACTTC. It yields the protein CASSPLDRRSYEQYF.